The 3 T cell receptor beta chains listed next were all sequenced from one sample in a study of cytomegalovirus exposure and HLA in healthy donors. 13 Jbeta primers and 60 Vbeta primers were used for the PCR. This table comes from immunoSEQ multiplex PCR, and its TCRdb copy is limited to in-frame clones, with some not included. Of fewer than 150,000 clones in the sample, roughly 80% were seen once. Sequencing used PBMCs. The receptors stem from a man in his fifties in good health and CMV-seronegative.

In this sample, this clone turned up a few times. J is TRBJ2-7 and V is TRBV5-1; 7 nucleotides agree with TRBD2. V dropped 7 bases and J dropped 4; count of bases not matched to a gene: 8. This CDR3 has 13 residues. In germline, CDR1 is SGHRS, CDR2 YFSETQ. CDR3 protein: CASQREGRYEQYF. The CDR3 coding sequence is TGCGCCAGCCAAAGGGAGGGCCGGTACGAGCAGTACTTC.

The chain is built from TRBV7-8 and TRBJ2-7, with TRBD1 identical over 8 bases. Losses at the gene ends were 4 bases for V and 6 bases for J; bases not matched to a gene: 11. CDR3 size: 15 residues. In germline, CDR1 is SGHVS, CDR2 FQNEAQ. Here the CDR3 reads CASSSGRTGTVEQYF. The DNA of the CDR3 is TGTGCCAGCAGCTCAGGGAGGACAGGGACGGTCGAGCAGTACTTC.

J is TRBJ2-5 and V is TRBV7-2, with D tentatively TRBD1 (6 bases). Trimming removed 0 bases at V and 3 bases at J, with 8 bases between. CDR1 SGHTA and CDR2 FQGNSA come from the germline V gene. CDR3 length equals 14 residues. CDR3 sequence: CASSLARTEETQYF. CDR3 in DNA: TGTGCCAGCAGCTTAGCGCGGACAGAAGAGACCCAGTACTTC.